A selection of T cell receptor beta chains follows, all from one sample in a study of CD4 T cells in relation to SARS-CoV-2 and coronaviruses. TCRdb's table, derived via immunoSEQ multiplex PCR, lists solely in-frame clones and lacks some. The sample includes some 69,000 clones, 94% of them seen just once. Specimen: naive CD4+ T cells from PBMCs. The receptor source for this set is a human donor in good health. The CDR3 runs from the conserved cysteine through the conserved F or W. A D gene is named only where the DNA matches it firmly. The size of a clone is reported for some rows only, either as once, few or many, or as a class for expanded clones.

clone_size: NA; v_call: TRBV5-1; j_call: TRBJ2-3; d_call: NA; cdr3_aa: CASSLQGTSTDTQYF; cdr3_nt: TGCGCCAGCAGCTTACAGGGTACTAGCACAGATACGCAGTATTTT
clone_size: NA; v_call: TRBV10-2; j_call: TRBJ2-7; d_call: TRBD1; cdr3_aa: CASSEFGTGGYEQYF; cdr3_nt: TGCGCCAGCAGTGAGTTCGGGACAGGGGGCTACGAGCAGTACTTC
clone_size: once; v_call: TRBV5-1; j_call: TRBJ2-7; d_call: TRBD2; cdr3_aa: CASSSTSGDEQYF; cdr3_nt: TGCGCCAGCAGCTCTACTAGCGGAGACGAGCAGTACTTC
clone_size: once; v_call: TRBV19; j_call: TRBJ1-2; d_call: NA; cdr3_aa: CASSGQLHNYGYTF; cdr3_nt: TGTGCCAGTAGTGGACAGCTCCATAACTATGGCTACACCTTC
clone_size: NA; v_call: TRBV18; j_call: TRBJ2-7; d_call: NA; cdr3_aa: CASSNSAYEQYF; cdr3_nt: TGTGCCAGCTCAAATTCGGCGTACGAGCAGTACTTC
clone_size: NA; v_call: TRBV12-5; j_call: TRBJ2-1; d_call: TRBD2; cdr3_aa: CASGSSPGLAAQSSYNEQFF; cdr3_nt: TGTGCTAGTGGTTCATCTCCGGGACTAGCGGCCCAGAGCTCCTACAATGAGCAGTTCTTC
clone_size: once; v_call: TRBV2; j_call: TRBJ2-3; d_call: TRBD1; cdr3_aa: CASRGQGTDTQYF; cdr3_nt: TGTGCCAGCAGGGGACAGGGGACAGATACGCAGTATTTT
clone_size: NA; v_call: TRBV6-1; j_call: TRBJ2-1; d_call: NA; cdr3_aa: CASSEYQGYNEQFF; cdr3_nt: TGTGCCAGCAGTGAATATCAGGGGTACAATGAGCAGTTCTTC
clone_size: once; v_call: TRBV3-1/TRBV3-2; j_call: TRBJ1-1; d_call: TRBD1; cdr3_aa: CASSQNRGLGAFF; cdr3_nt: TGTGCCAGCAGCCAAAACAGGGGACTCGGGGCTTTCTTT
clone_size: once; v_call: TRBV28; j_call: TRBJ2-7; d_call: TRBD2; cdr3_aa: CASSLAGAPPNEQYF; cdr3_nt: TGTGCCAGCAGTTTAGCGGGAGCACCTCCCAACGAGCAGTACTTC
clone_size: once; v_call: TRBV7-9; j_call: TRBJ2-7; d_call: NA; cdr3_aa: CASSPRGGDNFYEQYF; cdr3_nt: TGTGCCAGCAGCCCCCGGGGAGGCGACAACTTCTACGAGCAGTACTTC
clone_size: NA; v_call: TRBV5-1; j_call: TRBJ2-2; d_call: NA; cdr3_aa: CASSLGSGVRTGELFF; cdr3_nt: TGCGCCAGCAGCTTGGGGTCGGGAGTTCGCACCGGGGAGCTGTTTTTT
clone_size: NA; v_call: TRBV28; j_call: TRBJ1-1; d_call: NA; cdr3_aa: CASSFPQGMSTEAFF; cdr3_nt: TGTGCCAGCAGTTTCCCTCAGGGGATGTCCACTGAAGCTTTCTTT
clone_size: NA; v_call: TRBV6-5; j_call: TRBJ2-2; d_call: TRBD1; cdr3_aa: CATDNRGLGELFF; cdr3_nt: TGTGCCACCGACAACAGGGGGCTCGGGGAGCTGTTTTTT
clone_size: NA; v_call: TRBV9; j_call: TRBJ2-3; d_call: TRBD2; cdr3_aa: CASSSGLAGGPSTDTQYF; cdr3_nt: TGTGCCAGCAGCTCGGGACTAGCGGGAGGGCCAAGCACAGATACGCAGTATTTT
clone_size: NA; v_call: TRBV11-3; j_call: TRBJ2-1; d_call: TRBD2; cdr3_aa: CASSWTSGAYNEQFF; cdr3_nt: TGTGCCAGCAGCTGGACTAGCGGGGCCTACAATGAGCAGTTCTTC
clone_size: NA; v_call: TRBV5-4; j_call: TRBJ2-5; d_call: TRBD2; cdr3_aa: CASSFAGGPRETQYF; cdr3_nt: TGTGCCAGCAGCTTTGCGGGAGGGCCTAGAGAGACCCAGTACTTC
clone_size: NA; v_call: TRBV2; j_call: TRBJ2-1; d_call: TRBD2; cdr3_aa: CARSHSGRAGEQFF; cdr3_nt: TGTGCCAGATCCCATAGCGGGAGGGCCGGGGAGCAGTTCTTC
clone_size: NA; v_call: TRBV18; j_call: TRBJ2-1; d_call: NA; cdr3_aa: CASSPFGSGNSYNEQFF; cdr3_nt: TGTGCCAGCTCACCGTTCGGGTCAGGCAACTCCTACAATGAGCAGTTCTTC
clone_size: NA; v_call: TRBV5-1; j_call: TRBJ2-2; d_call: NA; cdr3_aa: CASSRLSEHGGELFF; cdr3_nt: TGCGCCAGCAGCCGCCTCTCGGAACATGGCGGGGAGCTGTTTTTT
clone_size: NA; v_call: TRBV21-1; j_call: TRBJ2-5; d_call: NA; cdr3_aa: CASSKGCRVRETQYF; cdr3_nt: TGTGCCAGCAGCAAAGGTTGTAGGGTTCGGGAGACCCAGTACTTC
clone_size: NA; v_call: TRBV5-4; j_call: TRBJ2-1; d_call: NA; cdr3_aa: CASSFGGEFHNEQFF; cdr3_nt: TGTGCCAGCAGCTTTGGGGGAGAATTCCACAATGAGCAGTTCTTC
clone_size: NA; v_call: TRBV5-1; j_call: TRBJ2-4; d_call: NA; cdr3_aa: CASSLQVSAKNIQYF; cdr3_nt: TGCGCCAGCAGCCTCCAGGTTTCGGCCAAAAACATTCAGTACTTC
clone_size: once; v_call: TRBV3-1/TRBV3-2; j_call: TRBJ1-1; d_call: NA; cdr3_aa: CASSQVSPSKAFF; cdr3_nt: TGTGCCAGCAGCCAAGTATCCCCTTCAAAAGCTTTCTTT
clone_size: NA; v_call: TRBV6-5; j_call: TRBJ1-2; d_call: TRBD1; cdr3_aa: CASTQGQAYGYTF; cdr3_nt: TGTGCCAGCACCCAGGGACAGGCTTATGGCTACACCTTC
clone_size: NA; v_call: TRBV28; j_call: TRBJ2-3; d_call: TRBD1; cdr3_aa: CASSPTGTGSTDTQYF; cdr3_nt: TGTGCCAGCAGTCCTACCGGGACAGGGAGCACAGATACGCAGTATTTT
clone_size: NA; v_call: TRBV20-1; j_call: TRBJ2-5; d_call: NA; cdr3_aa: CSAPVLETQYF; cdr3_nt: TGCAGTGCCCCAGTGTTGGAGACCCAGTACTTC
clone_size: NA; v_call: TRBV6-6; j_call: TRBJ2-1; d_call: TRBD1; cdr3_aa: CASSRITGTGGHNEQFF; cdr3_nt: TGTGCCAGCAGTCGAATAACCGGGACAGGGGGCCACAATGAGCAGTTCTTC